These T cell receptor beta chains were read from a single sample in a study of Graves' ophthalmopathy and Graves' hyperthyroidism. TCRdb ran MiXCR on the multiplex PCR reads and lists one entry per CDR3 protein. The sample has some 1.1 million distinct CDR3 sequences, about 40% seen once. What was sequenced was peripheral blood or thyroid tissue (not recorded which). The receptors originated from an adult man with Graves' hyperthyroidism. The CDR3 runs from the conserved cysteine through the conserved F or W. Fields, in order: clone size, D gene, V gene, J gene, CDR3 DNA, CDR3 protein. D genes are given only for firm matches. The size of a clone is reported for some rows only, either as once, few or many, or as a class for expanded clones.

>few|TRBD2|TRBV29-1|TRBJ2-5
TGCAGCACAGCGATAGCGGGGTTGATTTCTCTGGCCGGGGAGACCCAGTACTTC
CSTAIAGLISLAGETQYF
>many|.|TRBV19|TRBJ1-5
TGTGCCAGTGGGGATCAGTATAGCAATCAGCCCCAGCATTTT
CASGDQYSNQPQHF
>.|TRBD1|TRBV20-1|TRBJ1-5
TGCAGTGCTAGTGCCGACAGGGACCAGCCCCAGCATTTT
CSASADRDQPQHF
>many|TRBD1|TRBV7-8|TRBJ2-7
TGTGCCAGCAGCTTCGGGGACAGGGTCCTGTCTGGGCAGTACTTC
CASSFGDRVLSGQYF
>.|TRBD1|TRBV20-1|TRBJ1-2
TGCAGTGTAAAAAAACAGGGGAACTATGGCTACACCTTC
CSVKKQGNYGYTF
>few|.|TRBV5-1|TRBJ1-2
TGCGCCAGCAGCCCCCGGGACACGGCTAACTATGGCTACACCTTC
CASSPRDTANYGYTF
>.|TRBD1|TRBV7-9|TRBJ1-2
TGTGCCAGCAGCTTAGTGAGGACAGGGAGGTTTAACTATGGCTACACCTTC
CASSLVRTGRFNYGYTF
>.|.|TRBV19|TRBJ1-5
TGTGCCAGTAGCGCGGACAGTCTTAGCAATCAGCCCCAGCATTTT
CASSADSLSNQPQHF
>.|.|TRBV7-2|TRBJ1-2
TGTGCCAGCAGCCTGAGCTCTGGGGCCGCCTATGGCTACACCTTC
CASSLSSGAAYGYTF
>.|.|TRBV6-1|TRBJ1-2
TGTGCCAGCAGTTACTATATCGGCCGTCGATCTGGGGCCTATGGCTACACCTTC
CASSYYIGRRSGAYGYTF
>many|.|TRBV7-2|TRBJ1-5
TGTGCCAGCAGCTTAGGCGCAGCCGGGAATCAGCCCCAGCATTTT
CASSLGAAGNQPQHF
>few|TRBD2|TRBV2|TRBJ2-7
TGTGCCAGCAGTGAACCAGCGGGATCCTACGAGCAGTACTTC
CASSEPAGSYEQYF
>.|.|TRBV5-1|TRBJ2-4
TGCGCCAGCAGCTTGGGGCGCGAGGGGAACATTCAGTACTTC
CASSLGREGNIQYF
>many|.|TRBV20-1|TRBJ2-7
TGCAGTGCTAGAGTCCCCGACAGGCCCTACGAGCAGTACTTC
CSARVPDRPYEQYF
>many|TRBD1|TRBV7-2|TRBJ1-5
TGTGCCAGCAGCTCCCCAGACAGGGCCATCAATCAGCCCCAGCATTTT
CASSSPDRAINQPQHF
>many|.|TRBV7-2|TRBJ2-7
TGTGCCAGCAGCTTTAAGGGGACCTACGAGCAGTACTTC
CASSFKGTYEQYF
>.|TRBD1|TRBV6-6|TRBJ1-2
TGTGCCAGCCGGCAAGGGGGCAGCTACACCTTC
CASRQGGSYTF
>few|.|TRBV6-1|TRBJ2-7
TGTGCCAGCTCCGGGACCCTTCGGTACGAGCAGTACTTC
CASSGTLRYEQYF
>.|.|TRBV11-2|TRBJ2-5
TGTGCCAGCAGTGAAGCGGTTGGGGGTTCAGAGACCCAGTACTTC
CASSEAVGGSETQYF
>.|.|TRBV15|TRBJ2-7
TGTGCCACCAGCAGAGAAGGCGCAGGGATCCACGAGCAGTACTTC
CATSREGAGIHEQYF
>.|TRBD1|TRBV20-1|TRBJ1-5
TGTGCCTGGAGTGTACAGGGGATTCAGCCCCAGCATTTT
CAWSVQGIQPQHF
>many|.|TRBV14|TRBJ2-7
TGTGCCAGCAGCCAAGGACAGTACGAGCAGTACTTC
CASSQGQYEQYF
>many|TRBD2|TRBV10-2|TRBJ2-7
TGCGCCAGCACTCCGACTAGCGGGGCTTCCTACGAGCAGTACTTC
CASTPTSGASYEQYF
>few|TRBD1|TRBV28|TRBJ1-5
TGTGCCAGCAGTTCTACAGGGGCGAGTCAGCCCCAGCATTTT
CASSSTGASQPQHF
>many|TRBD2|TRBV2|TRBJ2-2
TGTGCCAGCAAGGTTCTAGCGGGAGCGTGGGCCGGGGAGCTGTTTTTT
CASKVLAGAWAGELFF
>.|.|TRBV14|TRBJ1-4
TGTGCCAGCAGCCTCAACGTAAACCCAGATGAAAAACTGTTTTTT
CASSLNVNPDEKLFF
>.|.|TRBV7-9|TRBJ1-2
TGTGCCAGCACCTCTAACCGGACACATAGGTCCCTTTGGGGCTACACCTTC
CASTSNRTHRSLWGYTF
>.|.|TRBV6-5|TRBJ2-7
TGTGCCAGCAGTTCGGCAGGGTCAAGGTACTACGAGCAGTACTTC
CASSSAGSRYYEQYF
>many|.|TRBV7-9|TRBJ2-5
TGTGCCAGCAGCCGTAGCGGGACAGCGGAGACCCAGTACTTC
CASSRSGTAETQYF
>.|.|TRBV7-2|TRBJ2-2
TGTGCCAGCAGTTTAGGACGGCTAAGCACCGGGGAGCTGTTTTTT
CASSLGRLSTGELFF
>many|.|TRBV15|TRBJ1-1
TGTGCCACCAGCAGAGGGAAGGGAAACACTGAAGCTTTCTTT
CATSRGKGNTEAFF
>many|.|TRBV29-1|TRBJ1-4
TGCAGCGTGATCCCTGGACAGACTAATGAAAAACTGTTTTTT
CSVIPGQTNEKLFF
>.|TRBD1|TRBV6-1|TRBJ1-5
TGTGCCATCCGGGACAGGGCTTCTTTGGCCCAGCATTTT
CAIRDRASLAQHF
>many|.|TRBV29-1|TRBJ1-3
TGCAGCGTTGAAGAAGAAGTCAGGTCGGGGGCAACGGGAAACACCATATATTTT
CSVEEEVRSGATGNTIYF
>.|TRBD1|TRBV18|TRBJ1-4
TGTGCCAGCTCACCACCGGGACAGCTTCGGGAAAAACTGTTTTTT
CASSPPGQLREKLFF
>.|TRBD1|TRBV29-1|TRBJ1-2
TGCAGCGTTGAGAAAGGGGGCGCCGGCTACACCTTC
CSVEKGGAGYTF
>.|TRBD1|TRBV12-3/TRBV12-4|TRBJ1-3
TGTGCCAGCGGAAAGACAGGGTGGCACACCATATATTTT
CASGKTGWHTIYF
>few|.|TRBV2|TRBJ2-2
TGTGCCAGCAGCTTAGGCGGACTGTTAAACACCGGGGAGCTGTTTTTT
CASSLGGLLNTGELFF
>.|TRBD2|TRBV29-1|TRBJ2-3
TGCAGCGTTGAATTTCCACCGGGACTAGCGGGAGAAGTTTCAGATACGCAGTATTTT
CSVEFPPGLAGEVSDTQYF
>.|TRBD2|TRBV3-1|TRBJ2-5
TGTGCCAGCAGCCAAGATCATACTAGCGGGCAAGAGACCCAGTACTTC
CASSQDHTSGQETQYF
>.|.|TRBV7-2|TRBJ2-3
TGTGCCAGCAGCATCTACAGTTACACAGATACGCAGTATTTT
CASSIYSYTDTQYF
>few|.|TRBV20-1|TRBJ1-5
TGCAGTGCTAGAGTAGACGTAACCAATCAGCCCCAGCATTTT
CSARVDVTNQPQHF
>many|.|TRBV20-1|TRBJ1-6
TGCAGTGCTACGCCAACCCTGGATAATTCACCCCTCCACTTT
CSATPTLDNSPLHF
>.|.|TRBV6-5|TRBJ1-5
TGTGCCGGCAGTGAACCCCAGCATTTT
CAGSEPQHF
>many|.|TRBV7-2|TRBJ2-5
TGTGCCAGCAGCTTAGTTGGAGGGTGGGAGACCCAGTACTTC
CASSLVGGWETQYF
>.|.|TRBV14|TRBJ2-7
TGTGCCAGCAGCCTGGGGTTTCGCTACGAGCAGTACTTC
CASSLGFRYEQYF